The source of this T cell receptor beta chain is a study of identifying expanded T cells in peripheral blood (dated by TCRdb to between 2018 and 2021). Regarding the research as a whole: Technical replicates were generated by sequencing separate aliquots of the same genomic DNA pool, with four replicates compared pairwise. Study-level results and caveats: In all healthy donors, the variance in clone template counts between samples taken around 2 weeks apart rose significantly as total template count increased. Across all healthy-donor time intervals, the beta-binomial model significantly lowered both the number of clones called differentially abundant and the false-positive rate. The authors expected that over much longer intervals, such as months to years, biological variance in healthy repertoires might increase even further. About 1.3 differentially abundant clones were flagged by the binomial model between technical replicates, whereas about 15 and 19 were flagged over around two weeks and four weeks, respectively.

No immune events such as infections were documented for the healthy donors during the collection period. Time-dependent variance in a beta-binomial model of T-cell clone differential abundance was calibrated using healthy-donor blood repertoires as a training cohort. There were about 10 healthy donors in the training cohort, of whom 3 were female and 7 were male. An age range of about 29 to 65 years, with an average of about 45 years, was recorded for the donors. Whole blood from each healthy donor was obtained from a commercial supplier and was collected at three time points two to three weeks apart. Genomic DNA was extracted from unsorted whole blood for immunosequencing. Reading the germline V gene gives CDR1 SGHAT and CDR2 FQNNGV. Counted from cysteine to phenylalanine, this CDR3 has 16 amino acids. The retained sequence is limited to the CDR3, 48 bases, with the frame set at the first base. Cut back by 4 bases and 3 bases, the V and J ends lie 16 bases apart.

This clone is a singleton in its sample. What this receptor recognizes is not known. Base qualities were left out, and no much larger clone turns up one base away. TCRbeta CDR3 regions were profiled by bias-controlled multiplex PCR amplification of genomic DNA with the immunoSEQ Assay. Per the source publication's procedure: The absolute abundance of each unique TCRbeta CDR3 region was quantified after sequences were collapsed and filtered. Two models were used to test differential abundance: a binomial model (Fisher-equivalent) and a beta-binomial model that adds time-dependent variance fitted from healthy donors. Clones with fewer than 5 combined templates were removed, and differential abundance was called for clones with a Benjamini-Hochberg FDR below 0.01. In the beta-binomial model, variance was expressed as a function of the total template count across the two samples, in the form v = (b*log(k)+a)^2. TCRdb mirrors the immuneACCESS table, restricted to in-frame sequences. Some clones are absent from its copies; in checked studies, under half trace to an unresolved V gene, and the reason for the others is unknown. V, J and clone size are those of that table, while D and trimming were read from the DNA. This sample gives fewer than 80,000 clones in total; around 86% of them show up just once. The ten most abundant clones make up 19% of the sample.

The clonotype was recovered from a person aged 18-69 years in good health. The chain uses TRBV11-2 and TRBJ2-1; the D gene is unclear. The sequenced sample was blood. This receptor carries the CDR3 CASSSLGSPLYNEQFF. The DNA sequence follows: TGTGCCAGCAGCTCTCTGGGCAGTCCTCTCTACAATGAGCAGTTCTTC.